One sample yielded the 8 T cell receptor beta chains listed below, sequenced in a study of cytomegalovirus exposure and HLA in healthy donors. The PCR had 60 Vbeta and 13 Jbeta primers. Profiling relied on immunoSEQ multiplex PCR, and the TCRdb table lists in-frame clones only, not all of them. Among about 160,000 clones listed, around 74% were seen once. The specimen was PBMCs. The receptors come from a man aged 45-60 years in good health and CMV-seropositive.

V gene TRBV9 combines with J gene TRBJ2-2, with 9 bases identical to TRBD2. Germline CDR1 SGDLS, CDR2 YYNGEE. CDR3 length equals 16 residues. Trimming removed 6 bases from V and 0 bases from J; junction bases left unmatched: 6. The CDR3, as DNA: TGTGCCAGCACCAGACTAGCGGACGCGAACACCGGGGAGCTGTTTTTT. Protein sequence: CASTRLADANTGELFF.

V gene TRBV10-2 combines with J gene TRBJ1-4; D may be TRBD1 (6 bases). Trimming removed 6 bases at V and 8 bases at J, with 16 bases between. Germline CDR1 reads WSHSY; CDR2 reads SAAADI. This CDR3 has 14 residues. The CDR3 DNA sequence: TGCGCCAGCAGCACACAGGGTATTCTCGAAAAACTGTTTTTT. Translated, it gives CASSTQGILEKLFF.

The chain joins TRBV11-2 to TRBJ1-2, with TRBD1 matching over 8 bases. CDR3 length equals 14 residues. Trimming removed 6 bases from V and 0 bases from J; junction bases left unmatched: 3. CDR1 is SGHAT, CDR2 FQNNGV, per germline. The CDR3 DNA reads as TGTGCCAGCAGTCCAGGGGGCTCTAACTATGGCTACACCTTC. Amino acid sequence: CASSPGGSNYGYTF.

This clone was found a few times. V is TRBV4-2 and J is TRBJ2-7, with 12 bases lining up with TRBD2. Germline V gives CDR1 LGHNA, CDR2 YNFKEQ. The CDR3 covers 19 residues. The V and J ends lost 4 bases and 2 bases, in that order; junction bases with no gene match: 15. The CDR3 nucleotides are TGTGCCAGCAGCCCCCGATCGACTAGCGGGAGTAGAGACACCTACGAGCAGTACTTC. Translation: CASSPRSTSGSRDTYEQYF.

This clone turned up a few times. The CDR3 here is CASSLYSRVYGYTF. The CDR3 nucleotides are TGTGCCAGCAGCTTGTACAGCCGCGTCTATGGCTACACCTTC. This chain uses TRBV5-6 with TRBJ1-2; no definite D call. Germline V gene lookup returns CDR1 SGHDT and CDR2 YYEEEE. This CDR3 spans 14 amino acids. V shed 1 base and J shed 4 bases, with 11 bases lying between them.

V usage is TRBV6-5 and J usage is TRBJ1-3; TRBD1 is a possible D gene (6 bases). With 5 bases removed from V and 3 bases from J, the gap between germline ends came to 11 bases. This CDR3 has 14 residues. Germline CDR1 is MNHEY and CDR2 is SVGAGI. CDR3 loop: CASSPDSFGNTIYF. CDR3 DNA sequence: TGTGCCAGCAGTCCGGACAGCTTTGGAAACACCATATATTTT.

This clone was recorded a few times. The chain employs TRBV27 and TRBJ1-1; 8 bases are shared with TRBD1. V shed 4 bases and J 2 bases; nucleotides not matched to a gene: 9. Germline V gene sequence: CDR1 MNHEY, CDR2 SMNVEV (reference sequence). The CDR3 is made up of 16 amino acids. CDR3: CASSSKPGQGNTEAFF. The CDR3, as DNA: TGTGCCAGCAGTTCCAAGCCCGGACAGGGTAACACTGAAGCTTTCTTT.

The rearrangement uses TRBV7-9 and TRBJ2-5; 9 bases fit TRBD1. The ends lost 4 bases at V and 5 bases at J; junction bases unmatched: 5. Looked up from germline, CDR1 is SEHNR and CDR2 is FQNEAQ (reference sequence). The CDR3 totals 14 residues. CDR3 amino acids: CASSSGQGPETQYF. The CDR3 region has the DNA TGTGCCAGCAGCTCGGGACAGGGCCCCGAGACCCAGTACTTC.